Below, 27 T cell receptor beta chains from the same sample are listed, as sequenced in a study of blood T cells in healthy people across ages. A second 7 to 11 cycle PCR used barcoded and J-beta primers. TCRdb called the 5' RACE reads again in MiXCR, with one record for every CDR3 protein. This sample yields around 1.7 million distinct CDR3 sequences, of which roughly 27% are seen a single time; less than 9.5% belongs to the top ten. Specimen: blood. These receptors came from a woman aged 25-40 years in good health.

In this sample, this clonotype turned up a few times. This chain connects TRBV25-1 to TRBJ2-5; tentative D call: TRBD1 (6 bases). Looked up from germline, CDR1 is MGHDK and CDR2 is SYGVNS. The CDR3 runs 13 residues. V was cut by 8 bases and J by 0 bases, with 10 bases left in between. This chain's CDR3 is CASHGQNQETQYF. As DNA, the CDR3 is TGTGCCAGCCACGGACAGAACCAAGAGACCCAGTACTTC.

This clonotype was recorded at least ten times. The chain joins TRBV20-1 to TRBJ2-7, with D perhaps matching TRBD1 (5 bases). CDR1 is DFQATT and CDR2 is SNEGSKA in the germline V gene (reference sequence). The V end was cut by 2 bases, the J end by 5 bases, with 19 bases between. The CDR3 extends over 15 amino acids. CDR3 DNA: TGCAGTGCTAGAAAGGCCGGCAGGGAAAGCGACGAGCAGTACTTC. It codes for CSARKAGRESDEQYF.

There are a few counts of this clonotype. The chain couples TRBV12-3 or TRBV12-4 to TRBJ1-5; D perhaps matches TRBD1 (6 bases). V lost 3 bases and J lost 9, with 18 bases in between. The CDR3 is 15 amino acids. CDR3 loop: CASSFEGGTPRPQHF. Written as DNA, the CDR3 is TGTGCCAGCAGTTTCGAGGGGGGGACCCCGAGGCCCCAGCATTTT.

V and J are TRBV9 and TRBJ2-2; maybe TRBD2 (5 bases). This CDR3 is built from 14 residues. Germline V gene sequence: CDR1 SGDLS, CDR2 YYNGEE. Between the trimmed V and J ends, which lost 0 bases and 5 bases, there was a span of 8 bases. The CDR3 coding sequence is TGTGCCAGCAGCGTAGCAGAGGGAACCGGGGAGCTGTTTTTT. It codes for CASSVAEGTGELFF.

In its sample, this clonotype was seen many times. The chain carries TRBV6-5 and TRBJ1-2; 10 nucleotides align to TRBD1. V shed 10 bases and J 7 bases; nucleotides not matched to a gene: 9. Germline V gives CDR1 MNHEY, CDR2 SVGAGI. CDR3 length: 13 residues. The CDR3: CAISRDRGPGYTF. The CDR3 DNA is TGTGCCATCAGCCGAGACAGGGGGCCTGGCTACACCTTC.

The chain uses TRBV20-1 and TRBJ2-1; no definite D call. Germline V gene lookup returns CDR1 DFQATT and CDR2 SNEGSKA (reference sequence). This CDR3 spans 12 amino acids. Trimming took off 0 bases at V and 8 bases at J, with 8 bases between the two ends. CDR3 residues: CSARENGDEQFF. CDR3 nucleotide sequence: TGCAGTGCTAGAGAAAATGGAGATGAGCAGTTCTTC.

The chain carries TRBV4-1 and TRBJ2-5; D is possibly TRBD2 (6 bases). Germline loops: CDR1 MGHRA, CDR2 YSYEKL. V was clipped by 1 base and J by 4 bases, with 22 bases between them. The CDR3 spans 18 residues. The CDR3 nucleotides are TGCGCCAGCAGCCAAGGTCGGATCGGACCGGGGGTAGGAGAGACCCAGTACTTC. The encoded protein is CASSQGRIGPGVGETQYF.

This rearrangement joins TRBV7-9 to TRBJ2-4; possibly TRBD1 for D (5 bases). The end of the DNA aligns better with TRBJ2-7, so the J call may be wrong. CDR3 length equals 12 residues. Germline V gives CDR1 SEHNR, CDR2 FQNEAQ (reference sequence). For the CDR3, the DNA is TGTGCCAGCAGCGTCAGGGTCTACGAGCAGTACTTC. Protein sequence: CASSVRVYEQYF.

The V gene is TRBV20-1, the J gene TRBJ1-2, with a tentative D call TRBD1 (5 bases). This CDR3 is built from 13 residues. CDR1 DFQATT and CDR2 SNEGSKA come from the germline V gene (reference sequence). Trimming pared 0 bases from V and 2 bases from J, leaving 7 bases between. The CDR3 loop reads CSAREGENYGYTF. CDR3 DNA: TGCAGTGCTAGAGAGGGGGAAAACTATGGCTACACCTTC.

The gene calls are TRBV10-3 and TRBJ1-1, with D possibly being TRBD1 (6 bases). CDR1 is ENHRY, CDR2 SYGVKD, per germline. Trimming cost V 6 bases and J 2 bases, with 10 bases left between them. The CDR3 has 13 residues. The CDR3 DNA follows: TGTGCCATCAGCGTGGACAGTAACACTGAAGCTTTCTTT. Its protein is CAISVDSNTEAFF.

This clonotype was seen a handful of times. V usage is TRBV3-1 and J usage is TRBJ2-7, with 11 positions matching TRBD2. CDR3 size: 15 residues. V was pared by 4 bases and J by 2 bases, with 4 bases of the junction left unmatched. Germline CDR1 LGHDT, CDR2 YNNKEL (reference sequence). This CDR3 reads CASSRGLAETYEQYF. For the CDR3, the DNA is TGTGCCAGCAGCCGGGGACTAGCGGAGACCTACGAGCAGTACTTC.

The rearrangement uses TRBV20-1 and TRBJ1-2; no firm D call. CDR3 length: 12 amino acids. With 5 bases removed from V and 8 bases from J, the gap between germline ends came to 15 bases. Germline V CDR1 and CDR2: DFQATT, SNEGSKA (reference sequence). CDR3: CSAGERVRGYTF. In nucleotides, the CDR3 is TGCAGTGCTGGGGAGAGGGTGCGCGGCTACACCTTC.

Only a few counts were recorded for this clonotype. The chain employs TRBV5-1 and TRBJ2-1, with D perhaps matching TRBD2 (5 bases). V lost 5 bases to trimming and J lost 4 bases, with 13 bases between them. The CDR3 length is 14 residues. The germline V gene has CDR1 SGHRS and CDR2 YFSETQ. Written as DNA, the CDR3 is TGCGCCAGCAGTCCCGGGGAAAGGTACAATGAGCAGTTCTTC. It specifies CASSPGERYNEQFF.

This clonotype has just a few counts. The V and J genes are TRBV9 and TRBJ1-1; 8 nucleotides line up with TRBD1. The germline gives CDR1 SGDLS, CDR2 YYNGEE. Trimming took 0 bases from V and 9 from J; bases not matched to a gene: 7. The CDR3 is 14 residues long. The CDR3 sequence: CASSVDTRTGKAFF. The CDR3 region has the DNA TGTGCCAGCAGCGTAGACACTCGGACAGGGAAAGCTTTCTTT.

At least ten counts were recorded for this clonotype. The gene calls are TRBV6-6 and TRBJ2-7, with D perhaps assigned TRBD1 or TRBD2 (5 bases each). V lost 8 bases and J lost 0, with 14 bases in between. Germline V gene data show CDR1 as MNHNY and CDR2 as SVGAGI (reference sequence). The CDR3 extends over 14 amino acids. CDR3 sequence: CASRNRDRSYEQYF. CDR3 coding DNA: TGTGCCAGCCGAAACCGGGACCGCTCCTACGAGCAGTACTTC.

On this clonotype itself: Without the conserved terminal phenylalanine or tryptophan, this CDR3 likely stems from a read error. The rearrangement links TRBV5-1 to TRBJ2-7; 8 bases fit TRBD2. This CDR3 region has 16 residues. Looked up from germline, CDR1 is SGHRS and CDR2 is YFSETQ. V was clipped by 1 base and J by 0 bases; unmatched bases: 6. The CDR3, as DNA: TGCGCCAGCAGCTTGTCGGCGGGGGGTAGCTCCTACGAGCAGTACTTG. It translates to CASSLSAGGSSYEQYL.

Here the CDR3 reads CASSKGLNSEKLFF. The CDR3 bases are TGTGCCAGCAGCAAAGGACTCAACAGTGAAAAACTGTTTTTT. The chain joins TRBV7-9 to TRBJ1-4; no firm D call. This CDR3 is 14 amino acids long. Germline assignment: CDR1 SEHNR and CDR2 FQNEAQ (reference sequence). The V end lost 5 bases, the J end lost 7 bases, and 14 bases lay between the germline ends.

This chain uses TRBV12-3 or TRBV12-4 with TRBJ1-5; no firm D call. The ends were cut back, 5 bases at V and 1 base at J, with 9 bases in the middle. CDR3 length: 14 amino acids. CDR3 sequence (DNA): TGTGCCAGCAGTCATCTAGGCAGCAATCAGCCCCAGCATTTT. Amino acid sequence: CASSHLGSNQPQHF.

This clonotype appeared many times. At one end, the junction sequence differs from germline, possibly due to a read error. The V and J genes are TRBV7-9 and TRBJ1-1; possibly TRBD1 for D (6 bases). CDR3 size: 13 residues. Germline V gene sequence: CDR1 SEHNR, CDR2 FQNEAQ (reference sequence). The CDR3 bases are TGCGCCAGCAGCTTGGCAGGGGCCACTGAAGCTTTCTTT. It encodes CASSLAGATEAFF.

V and J are TRBV20-1 and TRBJ2-1; D possibly matches TRBD1 or TRBD2 (5 bases each). Trimming removed 3 bases from V and 8 bases from J, with 11 bases in between. CDR1 is DFQATT, CDR2 SNEGSKA, per germline (reference sequence). There are 12 residues in the CDR3. CDR3 loop: CSASGAADEQFF. DNA for the CDR3: TGCAGTGCTAGCGGGGCGGCAGATGAGCAGTTCTTC.

The chain recombines TRBV3-1 with TRBJ2-4, with 7 bases lining up with TRBD1. The J call may be wrong; the DNA end is better matched by TRBJ2-7. The CDR3 loop spans 14 amino acids. The germline CDR1 and CDR2 sequences are LGHDT and YNNKEL (reference sequence). The CDR3 protein is CASSDRDQGYEQYF. CDR3 in DNA: TGTGCCAGCAGCGACAGGGATCAGGGCTACGAGCAGTACTTC.

V gene TRBV2 combines with J gene TRBJ1-3; D might be TRBD1 (6 bases). Germline loops: CDR1 SNHLY, CDR2 FYNNEI. V lost 7 bases, J lost 0 bases, and 7 bases lay in between. The CDR3 has 13 amino acids. CDR3 loop: CASNRDSGNTIYF. Here the CDR3 DNA reads TGTGCCAGCAACAGGGACTCTGGAAACACCATATATTTT.

The chain is built from TRBV29-1 and TRBJ1-2; D gene unclear. Deletions cut 0 bases from V and 9 bases from J, with 14 bases between. Germline V gene data show CDR1 as SQVTM and CDR2 as ANQGSEA. This CDR3 has 13 residues. The CDR3 DNA reads as TGCAGCGTTGAAGAGTCGGGGAACGGTCGCTACACCTTC. Amino acid sequence: CSVEESGNGRYTF.

This clonotype came up a few times. This chain connects TRBV7-9 to TRBJ2-3, with a weak D call TRBD2 (6 bases). V was pared by 7 bases and J by 0 bases, with 17 bases between. In germline, CDR1 is SEHNR, CDR2 FQNEAQ (reference sequence). The CDR3 has 16 amino acids. This chain's CDR3 is CASTQGGKPSTDTQYF. The CDR3 bases are TGTGCCAGCACTCAAGGCGGGAAACCTAGCACAGATACGCAGTATTTT.

The sample holds a few counts of this clonotype. This sequence joins TRBV13 and TRBJ1-4; D gene uncertain. The germline V and J ends were trimmed by 0 bases and 0 bases, with 5 bases remaining between them. Germline lookup yields CDR1 PRHDT and CDR2 FYEKMQ (reference sequence). This CDR3 is built from 15 residues. CDR3 loop: CASSLGRTTNEKLFF. CDR3 in DNA: TGTGCCAGCAGCTTAGGGAGAACAACTAATGAAAAACTGTTTTTT.

This rearrangement joins TRBV28 to TRBJ2-1; 9 nucleotides line up with TRBD1. Gene TRBJ2-7 matches the end of the DNA better, so the J call may be wrong. CDR3 length equals 16 residues. The germline CDR1 and CDR2 sequences are MDHEN and SYDVKM. The CDR3 DNA reads TGTGCCAGCAGTTCCAGGGGGACAGGGTCCTACAATGAGCAGTACTTC. Its protein is CASSSRGTGSYNEQYF.

This clonotype appeared many times. The rearrangement joins TRBV7-2 to TRBJ2-7; 8 bases map to TRBD1. This CDR3 is built from 14 residues. Trimming took 2 bases from V and 4 from J; bases not matched to a gene: 4. Germline V gene sequence: CDR1 SGHTA, CDR2 FQGNSA. The CDR3 DNA follows: TGTGCCAGCAGCTTAACTCAGGGGGCATACGAGCAGTACTTC. Amino acid sequence: CASSLTQGAYEQYF.